The rows below give T cell receptor beta chains drawn from one sample of a study of blood T cell repertoires in COVID-19. This table comes from immunoSEQ multiplex PCR, and its TCRdb copy is limited to in-frame clones, with some not included. Among around 400,000 clones listed, roughly 91% were seen once. The specimen sequenced was PBMCs or T cells enriched from blood (not recorded which). These receptors originate from a woman in her twenties or thirties who had recovered from COVID-19. CDR3s include the opening cysteine and the closing phenylalanine or tryptophan. The D gene is left open where the match is weak. Only part of the rows carry a size: once, few, many, or a class if the clone is expanded.

clone_size j_call d_call v_call cdr3_length cdr3_aa cdr3_nt
- TRBJ2-5 - TRBV3-1/TRBV3-2 14 CASSQEAGVVTQYF TGTGCCAGCAGCCAAGAGGCAGGGGTGGTGACCCAGTACTTC
- TRBJ1-6 - TRBV4-3 14 CASSQAGYNSPLHF TGCGCCAGCAGCCAAGCAGGGTATAATTCACCCCTCCACTTT
few TRBJ2-7 TRBD1 TRBV5-6 14 CASSLGTGTYEQYF TGTGCCAGCAGCTTGGGGACAGGGACCTACGAGCAGTACTTC
- TRBJ1-4 - TRBV19 15 CASSFMGGTNEKLFF TGTGCCAGTAGTTTCATGGGGGGAACTAATGAAAAACTGTTTTTT
- TRBJ1-3 - TRBV5-1 14 CASSGSLSGNTIYF TGCGCCAGCAGCGGGAGCCTCTCTGGAAACACCATATATTTT
- TRBJ1-3 - TRBV11-2 17 CASSLVVTGSSGNTIYF TGTGCCAGCAGCTTAGTTGTTACGGGGTCCTCTGGAAACACCATATATTTT
- TRBJ1-5 TRBD1 TRBV28 14 CASSPQGNNQPQHF TGTGCCAGCAGTCCACAGGGGAACAATCAGCCCCAGCATTTT
- TRBJ1-6 TRBD1 TRBV18 16 CASSPRDSHYNSPLHF TGTGCCAGCTCACCCCGGGACAGCCACTATAATTCACCCCTCCACTTT
- TRBJ1-6 TRBD1 TRBV30 13 CAWSVGQDSPLHF TGTGCCTGGAGTGTGGGACAGGATTCACCCCTCCACTTT
- TRBJ2-7 TRBD1 TRBV4-3 16 CASSQDIGTGSYEQYF TGCGCCAGCAGCCAAGATATAGGGACAGGATCCTACGAGCAGTACTTC
- TRBJ2-7 - TRBV11-3 15 CASSLLSGQSYEQYF TGTGCCAGCAGCTTACTGTCAGGACAGAGCTACGAGCAGTACTTC
- TRBJ1-2 - TRBV4-2 15 CASSQDLASYYGYTF TGTGCCAGCAGCCAAGATCTAGCCTCCTACTATGGCTACACCTTC
once TRBJ2-1 TRBD2 TRBV30 15 CAWSTGTSGYNEQFF TGTGCCTGGAGCACCGGGACTAGCGGCTACAATGAGCAGTTCTTC
- TRBJ2-5 TRBD2 TRBV9 16 CASSVGFSGGQETQYF TGTGCCAGCAGCGTAGGGTTTAGCGGGGGACAAGAGACCCAGTACTTC
- TRBJ1-5 TRBD1 TRBV7-9 14 CASSPTGSNQPQHF TGTGCCAGCAGCCCGACAGGGAGCAATCAGCCCCAGCATTTT
- TRBJ2-5 - TRBV18 15 CASSPNKGYQETQYF TGTGCCAGCTCACCAAACAAGGGGTACCAAGAGACCCAGTACTTC
- TRBJ2-2 - TRBV7-3 15 CASSPTEDNAGELFF TGTGCCAGCAGCCCGACAGAAGACAATGCCGGGGAGCTGTTTTTT
- TRBJ2-7 TRBD2 TRBV7-2 13 CASSFSGSGEQYF TGTGCCAGCAGCTTTAGCGGGAGTGGTGAGCAGTACTTC
- TRBJ1-6 TRBD1 TRBV7-2 17 CASSPQDRGSYNSPLHF TGTGCCAGCAGCCCCCAAGACAGGGGGTCCTATAATTCACCCCTCCACTTT
- TRBJ2-7 - TRBV19 15 CASSLALTSSYEQYF TGTGCCAGTAGTCTCGCTTTGACTAGCTCCTACGAGCAGTACTTC
- TRBJ2-1 TRBD2 TRBV6-1 15 CASSERTSGSNEQFF TGTGCCAGCAGTGAAAGGACTAGCGGGAGCAATGAGCAGTTCTTC
- TRBJ2-5 TRBD1 TRBV5-4 13 CASSTGQEETQYF TGTGCCAGCTCGACAGGGCAAGAAGAGACCCAGTACTTC
- TRBJ2-7 TRBD1 TRBV7-8 14 CASSPGTGPYEQYF TGTGCCAGCAGTCCCGGGACAGGGCCCTACGAGCAGTACTTC
- TRBJ1-2 - TRBV12-3/TRBV12-4 13 CASRPDNSYGYTF TGTGCCAGCAGACCTGACAACAGCTATGGCTACACCTTC
- TRBJ2-7 TRBD1 TRBV7-2 13 CASSSDRGRGQYF TGTGCCAGCAGCTCGGACAGGGGGCGGGGGCAGTACTTC
- TRBJ1-2 - TRBV28 14 CASSFVSTSYGYTF TGTGCCAGCAGTTTCGTGTCGACAAGCTATGGCTACACCTTC
- TRBJ2-7 - TRBV7-9 16 CASSPTAGGQSYEQYF TGTGCCAGCAGCCCCACGGCTGGCGGGCAATCCTACGAGCAGTACTTC
- TRBJ2-1 - TRBV7-8 13 CASSSLPSNEQFF TGTGCCAGCTCCTCCCTTCCGAGCAATGAGCAGTTCTTC
- TRBJ1-1 TRBD1 TRBV9 15 CASSAEGQTRRGAFF TGTGCCAGCAGCGCCGAGGGACAGACCCGAAGGGGAGCTTTCTTT
- TRBJ2-5 TRBD2 TRBV27 12 CASGGDQETQYF TGTGCTAGCGGGGGGGACCAAGAGACCCAGTACTTC
- TRBJ1-4 TRBD1 TRBV20-1 15 CSASDRDRSNEKLFF TGCAGTGCTAGTGACAGGGATAGAAGTAATGAAAAACTGTTTTTT
- TRBJ1-3 - TRBV7-9 14 CASSYIGSGNTIYF TGTGCCAGCAGTTACATTGGCTCTGGAAACACCATATATTTT
- TRBJ1-6 TRBD1 TRBV4-2 16 CASSHSADRVNSPLHF TGTGCCAGCAGCCACTCTGCGGACAGGGTAAATTCACCCCTCCACTTT
- TRBJ2-7 TRBD1 TRBV7-8 14 CASSPGTGSYEQYF TGTGCCAGCAGCCCAGGGACAGGTAGCTACGAGCAGTACTTC
once TRBJ1-5 - TRBV27 16 CASSSRTKRGDQPQHF TGTGCCAGCAGTTCCAGGACAAAGCGGGGAGATCAGCCCCAGCATTTT
- TRBJ2-1 TRBD2 TRBV6-6 14 CASSLGGRANEQFF TGTGCCAGCAGTCTCGGAGGGAGGGCTAATGAGCAGTTCTTC
many TRBJ2-7 TRBD2 TRBV3-1/TRBV3-2 15 CASSQEGGGLYEQYF TGTGCCAGCAGCCAAGAGGGCGGGGGACTCTACGAGCAGTACTTC
- TRBJ1-1 - TRBV11-1 12 CASSQGQPEAFF TGTGCCAGCAGCCAAGGACAGCCCGAAGCTTTCTTT
- TRBJ2-1 TRBD2 TRBV19 15 CASSMIASGYNEQFF TGTGCCAGTAGTATGATAGCTAGCGGGTACAATGAGCAGTTCTTC
- TRBJ2-7 - TRBV30 13 CAWMGGSSYEQYF TGTGCCTGGATGGGGGGTAGCTCCTACGAGCAGTACTTC
- TRBJ2-5 - TRBV7-9 15 CASSRLTDYRETQYF TGTGCCAGCAGCAGACTTACGGACTACCGAGAGACCCAGTACTTC
- TRBJ1-5 - TRBV10-1 17 CASSESVRVRCNQPQHF TGCGCCAGCAGTGAGTCGGTCAGGGTGCGATGCAATCAGCCCCAGCATTTT
- TRBJ2-7 TRBD2 TRBV20-1 13 CSASYLADYEQYF TGCAGTGCTAGTTACCTAGCGGACTACGAGCAGTACTTC
- TRBJ1-5 - TRBV19 14 CASSINRANQPQHF TGTGCCAGTAGTATAAACAGGGCTAATCAGCCCCAGCATTTT
- TRBJ1-3 TRBD1 TRBV24-1 16 CATSVPGGHSGNTIYF TGTGCCACCAGTGTCCCAGGGGGCCACTCTGGAAACACCATATATTTT
- TRBJ2-5 TRBD1 TRBV7-9 14 CASSLGTGGETQYF TGTGCCAGCAGCTTAGGAACAGGGGGAGAGACCCAGTACTTC
- TRBJ2-2 TRBD2 TRBV28 15 CASTLGGTNTGELFF TGTGCCAGCACCTTGGGGGGGACGAACACCGGGGAGCTGTTTTTT
- TRBJ1-2 TRBD1 TRBV9 14 CASSTSGTGPCYTF TGTGCCAGCAGCACATCCGGGACAGGACCTTGCTACACCTTC
- TRBJ1-2 - TRBV7-2 14 CASSARQANYGYTF TGTGCCAGCAGCGCCCGACAGGCTAACTATGGCTACACCTTC
once TRBJ2-1 - TRBV7-9 14 CASSPQYGYNEQFF TGTGCCAGCAGCCCCCAATACGGCTACAATGAGCAGTTCTTC
once TRBJ1-6 TRBD1 TRBV10-2 16 CASSEAPGGYNSPLHF TGCGCCAGCAGTGAGGCCCCAGGGGGTTATAATTCACCCCTCCACTTT
- TRBJ1-5 - TRBV7-2 15 CASSLVGAYNQPQHF TGTGCCAGCAGCTTAGTGGGGGCTTACAATCAGCCCCAGCATTTT
- TRBJ2-7 TRBD2 TRBV27 16 CASSLVGLAAAYEQYF TGTGCCAGCAGTTTAGTCGGACTAGCGGCTGCCTACGAGCAGTACTTC
once TRBJ1-1 TRBD1 TRBV30 15 CAWSPWTGVNTEAFF TGTGCCTGGAGCCCTTGGACAGGGGTGAACACTGAAGCTTTCTTT
- TRBJ1-1 TRBD1 TRBV19 11 CASCDRGFAFF TGTGCCAGTTGTGACAGGGGGTTTGCTTTCTTT
- TRBJ1-1 - TRBV2 14 CASTTLEGDTEAFF TGTGCCAGCACCACGCTCGAGGGGGACACTGAAGCTTTCTTT
- TRBJ1-4 - TRBV7-9 14 CASSFEGLTEKLFF TGTGCCAGCAGCTTTGAGGGACTTACCGAAAAACTGTTTTTT